This T cell receptor (beta chain) was captured in a study of CD8 T cells in Susac syndrome. Study results and caveats: The study recognized that the number of individuals in its TCR sequencing and HLA analysis was relatively small.

Points on this clonotype: Its cognate antigen is unknown.

High-throughput TCR beta sequencing covered peripheral CD8+ and CD4+ T cells. The RNA input was roughly 0.45 to 1 ug, and it was reverse transcribed with random hexamers. Multiplex immunoSEQ PCR targeted 54 Vbeta and 13 Jbeta TCR beta segments. One entry per CDR3 protein, called by TCRdb with MiXCR from the immunoSEQ multiplex PCR reads. The sample has approximately 190,000 distinct CDR3 sequences; about 94% are singletons. This CDR3 has 12 residues. V lost 3 bases, J lost 13 bases, and 10 bases lay in between. Germline loops: CDR1 SNHLY, CDR2 FYNNEI. This sequence joins TRBV2 and TRBJ1-6; D unresolved. The TCR sequence derives from a human donor in good health. The sample taken for sequencing was CD4+ T cells from PBMCs. In DNA, the CDR3 is TGTGCCAGCAGTGAGGAAAGGCGGCCCCTCCACTTT. Its translation is CASSEERRPLHF.